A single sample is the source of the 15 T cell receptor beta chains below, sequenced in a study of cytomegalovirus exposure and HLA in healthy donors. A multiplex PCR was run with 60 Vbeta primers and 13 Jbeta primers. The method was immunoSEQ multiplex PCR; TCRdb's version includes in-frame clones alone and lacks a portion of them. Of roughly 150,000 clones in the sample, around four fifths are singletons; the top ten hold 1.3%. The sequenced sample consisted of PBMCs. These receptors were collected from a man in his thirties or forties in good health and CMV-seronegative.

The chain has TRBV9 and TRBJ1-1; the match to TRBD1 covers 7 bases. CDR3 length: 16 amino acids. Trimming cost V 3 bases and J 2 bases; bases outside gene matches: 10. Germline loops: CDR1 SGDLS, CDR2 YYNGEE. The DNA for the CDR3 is TGTGCCAGCAGCGACAAACCGGGACAGCCCAACACTGAAGCTTTCTTT. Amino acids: CASSDKPGQPNTEAFF.

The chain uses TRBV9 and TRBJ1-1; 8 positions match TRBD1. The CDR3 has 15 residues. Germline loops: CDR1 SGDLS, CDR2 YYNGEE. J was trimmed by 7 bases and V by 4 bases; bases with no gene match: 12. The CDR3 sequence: CASSLGGGQAGEAFF. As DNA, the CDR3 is TGTGCCAGCAGCCTAGGGGGGGGACAGGCGGGTGAAGCTTTCTTT.

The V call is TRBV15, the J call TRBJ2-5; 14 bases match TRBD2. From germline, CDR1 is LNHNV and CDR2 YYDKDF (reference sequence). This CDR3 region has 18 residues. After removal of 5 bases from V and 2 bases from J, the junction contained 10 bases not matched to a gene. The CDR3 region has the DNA TGTGCCACCAGCCGCACCGGGACTAGCGGGAGAGGACAAGAGACCCAGTACTTC. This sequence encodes CATSRTGTSGRGQETQYF. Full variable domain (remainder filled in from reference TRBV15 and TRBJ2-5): DAMVIQNPRYQVTQFGKPVTLSCSQTLNHNVMYWYQQKSSQAPKLLFHYYDKDFNNEADTPDNFQSRRPNTSFCFLDIRSPGLGDTAMYLCATSRTGTSGRGQETQYFGPGTRLLVL.

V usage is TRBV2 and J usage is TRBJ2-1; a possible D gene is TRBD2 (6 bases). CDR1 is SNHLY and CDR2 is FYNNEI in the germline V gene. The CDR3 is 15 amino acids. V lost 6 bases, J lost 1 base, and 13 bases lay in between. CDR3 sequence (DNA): TGTGCCAGCAGGACTGGGCGGGGTTCCTACAATGAGCAGTTCTTC. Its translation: CASRTGRGSYNEQFF.

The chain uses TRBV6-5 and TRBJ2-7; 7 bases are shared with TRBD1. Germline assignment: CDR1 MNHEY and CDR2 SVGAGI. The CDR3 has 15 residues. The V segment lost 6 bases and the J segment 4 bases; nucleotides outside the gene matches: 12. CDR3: CASRNLGQPSYEQYF. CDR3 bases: TGTGCCAGCAGAAACCTGGGACAGCCTTCTTACGAGCAGTACTTC.

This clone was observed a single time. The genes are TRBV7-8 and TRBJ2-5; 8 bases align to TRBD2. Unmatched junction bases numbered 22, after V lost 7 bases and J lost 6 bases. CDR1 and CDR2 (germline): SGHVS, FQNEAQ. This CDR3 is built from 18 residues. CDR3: CASNPSRGVGGAGKTQYF. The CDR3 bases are TGTGCCAGCAACCCGTCGCGGGGGGTCGGGGGGGCCGGGAAGACCCAGTACTTC.

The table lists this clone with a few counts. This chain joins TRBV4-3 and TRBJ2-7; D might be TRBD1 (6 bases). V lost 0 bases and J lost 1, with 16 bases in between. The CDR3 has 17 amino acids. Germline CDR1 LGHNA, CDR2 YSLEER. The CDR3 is CASSQEVSLGGSYEQYF. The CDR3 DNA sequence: TGCGCCAGCAGCCAAGAAGTGTCGCTAGGGGGTTCCTACGAGCAGTACTTC.

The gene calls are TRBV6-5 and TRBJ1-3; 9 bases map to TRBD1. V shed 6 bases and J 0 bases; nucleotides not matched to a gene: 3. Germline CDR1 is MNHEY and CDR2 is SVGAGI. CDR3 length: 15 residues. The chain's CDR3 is CASRRTGVSGNTIYF. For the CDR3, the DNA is TGTGCCAGCAGACGGACAGGGGTCTCTGGAAACACCATATATTTT.

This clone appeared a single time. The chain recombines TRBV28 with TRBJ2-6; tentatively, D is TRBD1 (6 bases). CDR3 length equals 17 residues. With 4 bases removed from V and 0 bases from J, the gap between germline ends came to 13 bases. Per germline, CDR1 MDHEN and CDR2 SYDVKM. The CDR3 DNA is TGTGCCAGCAGTTGGGACACAGGGCGCTCTGGGGCCAACGTCCTGACTTTC. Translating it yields CASSWDTGRSGANVLTF.

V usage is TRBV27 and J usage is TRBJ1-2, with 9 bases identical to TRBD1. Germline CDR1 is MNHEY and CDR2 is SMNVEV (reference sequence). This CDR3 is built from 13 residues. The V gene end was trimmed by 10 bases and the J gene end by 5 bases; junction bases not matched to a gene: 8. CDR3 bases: TGTGCCACCAGGGGGACAGGGTTTTATGGCTACACCTTC. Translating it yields CATRGTGFYGYTF.

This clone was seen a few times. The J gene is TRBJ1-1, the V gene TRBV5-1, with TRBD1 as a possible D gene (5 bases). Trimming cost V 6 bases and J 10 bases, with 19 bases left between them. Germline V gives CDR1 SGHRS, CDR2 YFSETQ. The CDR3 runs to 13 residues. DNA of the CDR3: TGCGCCAGCAAATATTCACCCAGGGATAGAGCTTTCTTT. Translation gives CASKYSPRDRAFF. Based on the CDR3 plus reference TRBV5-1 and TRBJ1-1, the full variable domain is KAGVTQTPRYLIKTRGQQVTLSCSPISGHRSVSWYQQTPGQGLQFLFEYFSETQRNKGNFPGRFSGRQFSNSRSEMNVSTLELGDSALYLCASKYSPRDRAFFGQGTRLTVV.

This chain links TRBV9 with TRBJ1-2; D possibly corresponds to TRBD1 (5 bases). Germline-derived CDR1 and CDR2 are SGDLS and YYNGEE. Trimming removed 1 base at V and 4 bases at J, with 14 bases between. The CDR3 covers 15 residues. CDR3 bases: TGTGCCAGCAGCGTATCGGGGGGACTCGCCTATGGCTACACCTTC. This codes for CASSVSGGLAYGYTF. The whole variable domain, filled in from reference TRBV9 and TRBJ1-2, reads DSGVTQTPKHLITATGQRVTLRCSPRSGDLSVYWYQQSLDQGLQFLIQYYNGEERAKGNILERFSAQQFPDLHSELNLSSLELGDSALYFCASSVSGGLAYGYTFGSGTRLTVV.

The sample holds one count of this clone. CDR3 sequence reads: CASSRGTSGFTDTQYF. The CDR3 DNA follows: TGTGCCAGCAGCCGGGGGACTAGCGGCTTCACAGATACGCAGTATTTT. The chain couples TRBV11-3 to TRBJ2-3; 11 nucleotides agree with TRBD2. The V segment lost 5 bases and the J segment 2 bases; nucleotides outside the gene matches: 6. CDR1 is SGHNT, CDR2 YENEEA, per germline. This CDR3 is built from 16 residues.

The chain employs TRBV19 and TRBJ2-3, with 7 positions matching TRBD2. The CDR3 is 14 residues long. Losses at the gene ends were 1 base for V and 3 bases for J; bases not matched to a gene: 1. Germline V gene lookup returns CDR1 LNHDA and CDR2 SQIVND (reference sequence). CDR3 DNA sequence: TGTGCCAGTAGTATAGGGGGGGGTACAGATACGCAGTATTTT. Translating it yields CASSIGGGTDTQYF.

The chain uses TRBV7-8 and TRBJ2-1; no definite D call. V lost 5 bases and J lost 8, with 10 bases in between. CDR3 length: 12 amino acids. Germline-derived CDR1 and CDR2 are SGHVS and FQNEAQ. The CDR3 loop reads CASSPLGYEQFF. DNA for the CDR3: TGTGCCAGCAGCCCGCTCGGGTATGAGCAGTTCTTC.